This TCR beta chain was sequenced during a study of cytomegalovirus exposure and HLA in healthy donors. This CDR3 comprises 13 residues. Looked up from germline, CDR1 is LNHDA and CDR2 is SQIVND (reference sequence). The ends were cut back, 5 bases at V and 5 bases at J, with 11 bases in the middle. Primers for the PCR totalled 60 Vbeta and 13 Jbeta. TCRdb keeps only in-frame clones here, not all; method: immunoSEQ multiplex PCR. The repertoire has approximately 170,000 clones, roughly four fifths of them found once; the top ten carry 2.5% to 3.5%. Sequences were obtained from PBMCs. The chain has TRBV19 and TRBJ2-3; D is uncertain. This TCR came from a woman aged 25 to 45 in good health and CMV-seropositive. The CDR3 region is CASSSTFGDTQYF. In DNA form, the CDR3 reads TGTGCCAGTAGTTCCACTTTCGGAGATACGCAGTATTTT.